The clone carrying this T cell receptor (beta chain) was observed many times. The authors prepared the TCRbeta library with unique molecular identifiers. TCRdb re-called the PCR reads through MiXCR, storing one row per CDR3 protein. The table lists 440,000 or so distinct CDR3 sequences, approximately 41% of them singletons. The data were obtained in a study of T-cell reconstitution after alpha-beta-depleted transplantation in children. The ends were cut back, 1 base at V and 4 bases at J, with 8 bases in the middle. From germline, CDR1 is SGHKS and CDR2 YYEKEE (reference sequence). The CDR3 covers 13 residues.

Sequenced here: PBMCs, sampled before TCRalphabeta/CD19-depleted stem cell transplant. This chain joins TRBV5-5 and TRBJ1-1; D gene unclear. The clonotype originates from a girl aged 2 to 9 with aplastic anemia, due to receive a stem cell transplant. The CDR3 sequence is CASSLNTVTEAFF. The CDR3 bases are TGTGCCAGCAGCTTGAACACAGTCACTGAAGCTTTCTTT.